The entry below describes one T cell receptor beta chain. These data belong to a study of T cells in Graves' hyperthyroidism and ophthalmopathy. Amplified TCR beta CDR3 regions derived from RNA transcripts. The HTBI set primed first-round TCR CDR3 RT-PCR. Each CDR3 protein is one row after TCRdb ran MiXCR on the multiplex PCR reads. The sample lists 350,000 to 450,000 distinct CDR3 sequences, more than 11% occurring once. There are 14 residues in the CDR3. V was shortened by 1 base and J by 2 bases, with 9 bases between the two germline ends. From germline, CDR1 is SGHTA and CDR2 FQGTGA. Sample: blood. The genes are TRBV7-3 and TRBJ2-7; D gene unclear. The source of this sequence is a woman aged 60-70 years with Graves' hyperthyroidism. The CDR3 here is CASSLKVPAYEQYF. The CDR3 nucleotides are TGTGCCAGCAGCTTAAAGGTACCGGCCTACGAGCAGTACTTC.